The 10 T cell receptor beta chains reported below all come from one sample, sequenced in a study of blood T cell repertoires in COVID-19. Libraries were prepared by immunoSEQ multiplex PCR; TCRdb keeps only in-frame clonotypes and omits some of them. The data contain approximately 130,000 clones, approximately 85% of them singletons. Input material: peripheral blood. Receptors originate from a human donor in a cohort sampled during active COVID-19.

The chain employs TRBV7-2 and TRBJ2-7; the match to TRBD1 covers 8 bases. Germline V gives CDR1 SGHTA, CDR2 FQGNSA. The V segment lost 5 bases and the J segment 4 bases; nucleotides outside the gene matches: 7. The CDR3 has 14 amino acids. CDR3 protein: CASSTQGAQYEQYF. CDR3 in DNA: TGTGCCAGCAGCACTCAGGGGGCGCAGTACGAGCAGTACTTC.

The genes are TRBV9 and TRBJ2-1; D may be TRBD1 (6 bases). Germline values: CDR1 SGDLS, CDR2 YYNGEE. Trimming took off 2 bases at V and 9 bases at J, with 9 bases between the two ends. The CDR3 is made up of 12 amino acids. The CDR3 spells CASSVGGSEQFF. In DNA, the CDR3 is TGTGCCAGCAGCGTTGGGGGCTCTGAGCAGTTCTTC.

The V and J genes are TRBV5-1 and TRBJ1-2, with D unresolved. Germline V CDR1 and CDR2: SGHRS, YFSETQ. Trimming cost V 5 bases and J 7 bases, with 15 bases left between them. The length of the CDR3 is 13 residues. The CDR3 region has the DNA TGCGCCAGCAGTCCCGGGCGGGCCGTTGGCTACACCTTC. Its protein product is CASSPGRAVGYTF.

The chain is built from TRBV7-2 and TRBJ2-7; 9 bases match TRBD2. The germline V gene encodes CDR1 SGHTA and CDR2 FQGNSA. CDR3 size: 15 residues. Losses at the gene ends were 3 bases for V and 1 base for J; bases not matched to a gene: 4. CDR3 coding DNA: TGTGCCAGCAGCTTTAGCGGGGGAGGATCCTACGAGCAGTACTTC. Protein product: CASSFSGGGSYEQYF.

A single count supports this clone. V is TRBV10-3 and J is TRBJ1-1; 9 bases align to TRBD1. The germline V gene has CDR1 ENHRY and CDR2 SYGVKD. V trimming: 10 bases; J trimming: 0 bases; junction bases outside the gene matches: 9. The CDR3 extends over 15 amino acids. In nucleotides, the CDR3 is TGTGCCACCGTCCCGGGACAGGGTTTGAACACTGAAGCTTTCTTT. Translating it yields CATVPGQGLNTEAFF.

The chain is built from TRBV5-4 and TRBJ2-7, with unresolved D. Per the germline V gene, CDR1 is SGHNT and CDR2 is YYREEE (reference sequence). The CDR3 totals 12 residues. V was cut by 0 bases and J by 3 bases, with 4 bases left in between. CDR3 residues: CASSLDNYEQYF. CDR3 nucleotide sequence: TGTGCCAGCAGCTTGGACAACTACGAGCAGTACTTC.

The rearrangement joins TRBV6-5 to TRBJ1-2, with 7 positions matching TRBD1. With 5 bases clipped from V and 7 bases from J, the junction kept 4 bases outside the gene matches. Germline CDR1 MNHEY, CDR2 SVGAGI. The CDR3 extends over 12 amino acids. In DNA form, the CDR3 reads TGTGCCAGCAGTATCCAGGGGGGTGGCTACACCTTC. Translated, it gives CASSIQGGGYTF.

In its sample, this clone was seen once. This chain uses TRBV12-3 or TRBV12-4 with TRBJ2-3; D is undetermined. The CDR3 consists of 13 residues. Trimming took 2 bases from V and 12 from J, leaving 15 bases between them. Here the CDR3 reads CASSLKQIAVQYF. Here the CDR3 DNA reads TGTGCCAGCAGTTTAAAGCAGATCGCGGTTCAGTATTTT.

Here the CDR3 reads CASSPTATGELFF. CDR3 sequence (DNA): TGTGCCAGCAGCCCGACAGCCACCGGGGAGCTGTTTTTT. V usage is TRBV11-2 and J usage is TRBJ2-2; perhaps TRBD1 as D (5 bases). Trimming shortened V by 5 bases and J by 4 bases, and 8 bases separated the two germline ends. Germline V gene lookup returns CDR1 SGHAT and CDR2 FQNNGV. The CDR3 spans 13 residues.

The chain uses TRBV28 and TRBJ1-1; D is unclear. This CDR3 is 14 amino acids long. Germline loops: CDR1 MDHEN, CDR2 SYDVKM. V lost 1 base, J lost 8 bases, and 14 bases lay in between. The CDR3 DNA reads TGTGCCAGCAGTTTATTGCCCCCTCTAGACGAAGCTTTCTTT. The encoded protein is CASSLLPPLDEAFF.